The rows below give T cell receptor beta chains drawn from one sample of a study of molecular identifiers for immune sequencing clone quantification. Each CDR3 protein gets one entry after TCRdb re-called the PCR reads with MiXCR. The sample shows 100,000 or so distinct CDR3 sequences, 35% to 40% of them seen only once. Sequenced sample: naive CD8+ T cells from blood, with Jurkat cell RNA spiked in. Source of these receptors: a human donor in good health. Some libraries in this study had Jurkat cell RNA spiked in. Each CDR3 is given with its conserved first and last residue. The D gene is left open where the match is weak. Clone size is shown for a subset of rows, as once, few, many or a class of expanded clone.

size | D | J | V | DNA | CDR3
. | TRBD2 | TRBJ2-5 | TRBV12-3/TRBV12-4 | TGTGCCAGCAGTTTTAGACTAGCGGAAGAGTCCCAGTACTTC | CASSFRLAEESQYF
. | . | TRBJ2-1 | TRBV5-1 | TGCGCCAGCAGCTGGGACGCCTACGAGCAGTTCTTC | CASSWDAYEQFF
many | . | TRBJ2-6 | TRBV7-8 | TGTGCCAGCCCCGAATTCCCTCTCTCTGGGGCCAACGTCCTGACTTTC | CASPEFPLSGANVLTF
many | TRBD2 | TRBJ2-3 | TRBV10-3 | TGTGCCATATACAGCGGGAGTAGGACAGATACGCAGTATTTT | CAIYSGSRTDTQYF
many | . | TRBJ2-2 | TRBV7-9 | TGTGCCAGCAGCTTAGATCTGTCCACCGGGGAGCTGTTTTTT | CASSLDLSTGELFF
few | . | TRBJ2-7 | TRBV11-2 | TGTGCCAGCAAGGACAGTATCGCCTACGAGCAGTACTTC | CASKDSIAYEQYF
many | . | TRBJ2-2 | TRBV6-4 | TGTGCCAGCAGTTTCGGGCAGAACACCGGGGAGCTGTTTTTT | CASSFGQNTGELFF
. | TRBD1 | TRBJ2-2 | TRBV7-3 | TGTGCCAGCAGCCCTACAGGGGCGGGCACCGGGGAGCTGTTTTTT | CASSPTGAGTGELFF
few | . | TRBJ2-7 | TRBV4-3 | TGCGCCAGCAGCCGAGTCCTTTCCCCCTACGAGCAGTACTTC | CASSRVLSPYEQYF
. | TRBD2 | TRBJ2-7 | TRBV6-2/TRBV6-3 | TGTGCCAGCAGTTACTGGCCTTCGGGGTTTAGCGGGAGTCCCTACGAGCAGTACTTC | CASSYWPSGFSGSPYEQYF
few | . | TRBJ1-4 | TRBV7-8 | TGTGCCAGCAGCCCAGGGCCTAATGAAAAACTGTTTTTT | CASSPGPNEKLFF
. | . | TRBJ2-1 | TRBV12-3/TRBV12-4 | TGTGCCAGCAGTCCACCAGGTGACAATGAGCAGTTCTTC | CASSPPGDNEQFF
. | . | TRBJ2-5 | TRBV4-1 | TGCGCCAGCAGCCAAGACTCGGGAGCCGGTGAGACCCAGTACTTC | CASSQDSGAGETQYF
few | . | TRBJ2-7 | TRBV5-1 | TGCGCCAGCAGCTTGGCCTGGGCAGCCTCCTACGAGCAGTACTTC | CASSLAWAASYEQYF
. | . | TRBJ2-7 | TRBV29-1 | TGCAGCGTTCTCTGGGGCGAGCAGTACTTC | CSVLWGEQYF
. | . | TRBJ1-1 | TRBV9 | TGTGCCAGCAGCCCCGGGGGGGCGGGTTCAGGGACTGAAGCTATCTTT | CASSPGGAGSGTEAIF
. | . | TRBJ1-5 | TRBV19 | TGTGCCAGTAGTATAAGGGGACGTATTAATCAGCCCCAGCATTTT | CASSIRGRINQPQHF
. | . | TRBJ2-7 | TRBV4-1 | TGCGCCAGCAGCCAAGGATCCGGGGCAATCTACGAGCAGTACTTC | CASSQGSGAIYEQYF
. | TRBD2 | TRBJ2-7 | TRBV9 | TGTGCCAGCAGCCTGAGGGAGGGGAGTTACGAGCAGTACTTC | CASSLREGSYEQYF
. | TRBD1 | TRBJ2-2 | TRBV5-6 | TGTGCCAGTTACAGGGGGTTGACCGGGGAGCTGTTTTTT | CASYRGLTGELFF
few | . | TRBJ2-6 | TRBV4-3 | TGCGCCAGCAGCCAAGGGTCCGTTGGGGCCAACGTCCTGACTTTC | CASSQGSVGANVLTF
many | TRBD1 | TRBJ2-1 | TRBV18 | TGTGCCAGCTTGACAGGGGATGAGCAGTTCTTC | CASLTGDEQFF
. | . | TRBJ1-5 | TRBV13 | TGTGCCAGCCGATCAGGGTTGGGGCCCCAGCATTTT | CASRSGLGPQHF
. | TRBD2 | TRBJ2-7 | TRBV20-1 | TGCAGTGCTATTCCCTGGGGGAGGGTGCAGTACTTC | CSAIPWGRVQYF
. | TRBD2 | TRBJ2-2 | TRBV6-2/TRBV6-3 | TGTGCCAGCAGTTACGAACTAGCGGGAGCGACCGGGGAGCTGTTTTTT | CASSYELAGATGELFF
few | . | TRBJ2-1 | TRBV10-3 | TGTGCCATCAGTGAGTCGCTGTTGGAGCAGTTCTTC | CAISESLLEQFF
many | . | TRBJ2-1 | TRBV7-8 | TGTGCCAGCAGCTTAGGGGTCGGGGCCAATACCTACAATGAGCAGTTCTTC | CASSLGVGANTYNEQFF
many | TRBD1 | TRBJ1-1 | TRBV5-6 | TGTGCCAGCAGCTGGGGCACAGGGGGGGCTGAAGCTTTCTTT | CASSWGTGGAEAFF
many | TRBD2 | TRBJ2-3 | TRBV14 | TGTGCCAGCAGCCTCCTCCTAACTAGCGGCGATACGCAGTATTTT | CASSLLLTSGDTQYF
many | TRBD2 | TRBJ2-7 | TRBV5-3 | TGTGCCAGCAGGGGACTAGCGGACGAGCAGTACTTC | CASRGLADEQYF
. | TRBD2 | TRBJ2-5 | TRBV18 | TGTGCCAGCTCTCGCGGACTAGATCCAGCCGAGACCCAGTACTTC | CASSRGLDPAETQYF
few | . | TRBJ2-5 | TRBV2 | TGTGCCAGCACGCCTGACCCGGGAGCCCAAGAGACCCAGTACTTC | CASTPDPGAQETQYF
few | TRBD2 | TRBJ2-3 | TRBV3-1 | TGTGCCAGCAGCCAAGATCGAACTAGCGTCAGCACAGATACGCAGTATTTT | CASSQDRTSVSTDTQYF
many | . | TRBJ2-7 | TRBV11-2 | TGTGCCAGCAGCTTAGACGCAGGGATGTACGAGCAGTACTTC | CASSLDAGMYEQYF
many | . | TRBJ2-3 | TRBV5-5 | TGTGCCAGCAGCTTGGCCTGGGGTACAGATACGCAGTATTTT | CASSLAWGTDTQYF
. | . | TRBJ2-1 | TRBV28 | TGTGCCAGCAGTTTAAGCCTTACGTCCTACAATGAGCAGTTCTTC | CASSLSLTSYNEQFF
many | . | TRBJ2-3 | TRBV7-9 | TGTGCCAGCAGCTTTGGGGGAGATACGCAGTATTTT | CASSFGGDTQYF
many | . | TRBJ2-6 | TRBV6-6 | TGTGCCAGCAGTTACAGGCGGGGCCTTGGGGCCAACGTCCTGACTTTC | CASSYRRGLGANVLTF
. | . | TRBJ2-2 | TRBV11-1 | TGTGCCAGCAGCCCGGACGTGAAGACCGGGGAGCTGTTTTTT | CASSPDVKTGELFF
few | . | TRBJ2-7 | TRBV27 | TGTGCCAGCAGTCCCTCCTCGGTGATAGATCCCTACGAGCAGTACTTC | CASSPSSVIDPYEQYF
many | . | TRBJ2-1 | TRBV12-3/TRBV12-4 | TGTGCCAGCAGTCCCGACAACAATGAGCAGTTCTTC | CASSPDNNEQFF
many | TRBD1 | TRBJ1-5 | TRBV28 | TGTGCCAGCAGTCCTACAGGGGTGAGCGAGGCTCAGCCCCAGCATTTT | CASSPTGVSEAQPQHF
. | TRBD2 | TRBJ2-3 | TRBV25-1 | TGTGCCAGCAGTGACCCTGAGCGGGAAGGCACAGATACGCAGTATTTT | CASSDPEREGTDTQYF
. | TRBD1 | TRBJ1-6 | TRBV2 | TGTGCCAGCCTCCGGGACAGGGTAGTCGCCTATAATTCACCCCTCCACTTT | CASLRDRVVAYNSPLHF
many | . | TRBJ2-7 | TRBV29-1 | TGCAGCGTTGAATCTGGAGGGGGCCCCTACGAGCAGTACTTC | CSVESGGGPYEQYF
. | TRBD1 | TRBJ2-3 | TRBV6-1 | TGTGCCAGCAGTGAAGCGCAGGGGGCGGGAGATACGCAGTATTTT | CASSEAQGAGDTQYF
few | . | TRBJ2-1 | TRBV13 | TGTGCCAGCAGCCCCCTGGAGCCAGAGCAGTTCTTC | CASSPLEPEQFF
many | . | TRBJ1-5 | TRBV28 | TGTGCCAGCAGAGACCGGGGGCCCCAGCATTTT | CASRDRGPQHF
. | . | TRBJ2-3 | TRBV6-2/TRBV6-3 | TGTGCCAGCAGAAACCAGGAGGGACTCGGGGTAGATACGCAGTATTTT | CASRNQEGLGVDTQYF
once | . | TRBJ1-4 | TRBV27 | TGTGCCAGCAGTTTCTTGGGAGATCCGAATGAAAAACTGTTTTTT | CASSFLGDPNEKLFF
few | . | TRBJ1-4 | TRBV13 | TGTGCCAGCAGCTTAAATTCGGGCGGACTTAATGAAAAACTGTTTTTT | CASSLNSGGLNEKLFF
. | TRBD2 | TRBJ2-2 | TRBV5-3 | TGTGCCAGCAGCACGCTCGGGACTAGCGGGAGAACGAACACCGGGGAGCTGTTTTTT | CASSTLGTSGRTNTGELFF
. | . | TRBJ1-6 | TRBV28 | TGTGCCAGCAGTCTCACGGGACATTATAATTCACCCCTCCACTTT | CASSLTGHYNSPLHF
. | . | TRBJ2-7 | TRBV19 | TGTGCCAGTAGTATAGGAGTTCCCTACGAGCAGTACTTC | CASSIGVPYEQYF
many | . | TRBJ1-3 | TRBV7-6 | TGTGCCAGCAGCCCCGCGGGAGCTGGAAACACCATATATTTT | CASSPAGAGNTIYF
few | . | TRBJ2-3 | TRBV9 | TGTGCCAGCAGCTCCCCAGCGGAGGGAGTTACAGATACGCAGTATTTT | CASSSPAEGVTDTQYF
many | . | TRBJ2-1 | TRBV4-1 | TGCGCCAGCAGCCAAGAAGGTACGGGAATTGAGCAGTTCTTC | CASSQEGTGIEQFF
. | . | TRBJ1-1 | TRBV14 | TGTGCCAGCAGCCAAGTAGAACGGGGCGATGAAGCTTGCTTT | CASSQVERGDEACF
. | TRBD2 | TRBJ2-3 | TRBV2 | TGTGCCAGCAGTGCGGGACTAACTAGCGCGGGCACAGATGCGCAGTATTTT | CASSAGLTSAGTDAQYF